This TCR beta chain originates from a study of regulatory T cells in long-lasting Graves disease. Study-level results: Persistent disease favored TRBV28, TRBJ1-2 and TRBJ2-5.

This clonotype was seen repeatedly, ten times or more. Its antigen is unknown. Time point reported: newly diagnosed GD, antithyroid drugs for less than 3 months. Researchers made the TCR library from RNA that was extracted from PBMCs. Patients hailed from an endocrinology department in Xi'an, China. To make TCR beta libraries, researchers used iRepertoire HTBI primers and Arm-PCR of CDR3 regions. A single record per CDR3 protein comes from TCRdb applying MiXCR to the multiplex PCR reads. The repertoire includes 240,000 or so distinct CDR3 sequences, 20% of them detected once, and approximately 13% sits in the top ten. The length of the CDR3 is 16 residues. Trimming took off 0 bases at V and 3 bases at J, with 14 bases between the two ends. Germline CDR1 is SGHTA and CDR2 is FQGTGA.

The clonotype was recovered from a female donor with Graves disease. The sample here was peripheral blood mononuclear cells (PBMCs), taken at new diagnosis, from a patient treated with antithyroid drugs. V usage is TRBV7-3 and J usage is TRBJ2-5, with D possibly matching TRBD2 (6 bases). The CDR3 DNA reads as TGTGCCAGCAGCTTAACCTCGGGGTCGGGGGAAGAGACCCAGTACTTC. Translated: CASSLTSGSGEETQYF.